What follows are 26 T cell receptor beta chains derived from one specimen sequenced in a study of immune heterogeneity within non-small cell lung tumors. A multiplex PCR containing 32 V primers and 13 J primers was used to amplify TCR beta CDR3. MiXCR, applied by TCRdb to the multiplex PCR reads, yields one record per CDR3 protein. The sample records 13,000 or so distinct CDR3 sequences, about 23% being singletons. Bulk tumor genomic DNA was the template, and each sample received roughly 600 ng. Biopsies, several per primary tumor and spaced far apart, were collected during surgery. Untreated, newly diagnosed non-small cell lung cancer patients underwent curative surgery. Sequences were obtained from lung tumor tissue. The receptors here all came from a man aged 50 to 59 with non-small cell lung cancer.

This clonotype has ten or more counts. This chain joins TRBV4-1 and TRBJ2-3; D ambiguous. This CDR3 spans 18 amino acids. Between the trimmed V and J ends, which lost 4 bases and 5 bases, there was a span of 25 bases. The germline V gene encodes CDR1 MGHRA and CDR2 YSYEKL. CDR3 coding DNA: TGCGCCAGCAGCCCCCCCTTCTTGGGTGGGGATCAAGTAGATACGCAGTATTTT. Residues: CASSPPFLGGDQVDTQYF.

This clonotype showed up many times. V usage is TRBV12-3 or TRBV12-4 and J usage is TRBJ1-1; weak D call: TRBD1 (6 bases). V was clipped by 0 bases and J by 5 bases, with 7 bases between them. CDR3 length equals 13 residues. DNA of the CDR3: TGTGCCAGCAGTTTAGCGAGGGGGACTGAAGCTTTCTTT. It is translated as CASSLARGTEAFF.

Worth noting for this clonotype: This may stem from a read error, because a much larger clone lies one nucleotide away. The chain recombines TRBV12-3 or TRBV12-4 with TRBJ2-3, with 8 positions matching TRBD2. After removal of 5 bases from V and 8 bases from J, the junction contained 15 bases not matched to a gene. CDR3 size: 16 residues. The CDR3 DNA sequence: TGTGCCAGCAGTCGCCTTACGGGGGGGCAAGGAGGTACGCAGTATTTT. Encoded protein: CASSRLTGGQGGTQYF.

This clonotype has more than one count but fewer than ten. This sequence joins TRBV28 and TRBJ2-1; weak D call: TRBD1 (5 bases). V gave up 7 bases and J gave up 0 bases, with 13 bases separating them. The CDR3 loop spans 15 amino acids. Germline loops: CDR1 MDHEN, CDR2 SYDVKM. The CDR3 reads CASTGTGNSYNEQFF. Written as DNA, the CDR3 is TGTGCCAGCACAGGTACAGGAAACTCCTACAATGAGCAGTTCTTC.

This clonotype was counted at least ten times. This rearrangement joins TRBV20-1 to TRBJ2-7, with 9 bases matching TRBD1. This CDR3 spans 14 amino acids. The V segment lost 0 bases and the J segment 6 bases; nucleotides outside the gene matches: 6. The germline V gene encodes CDR1 DFQATT and CDR2 SNEGSKA (reference sequence). The DNA of the CDR3 is TGCAGTGCTAGAGACGGGACAGGGCCGCGCGAGCAGTACTTC. Protein sequence: CSARDGTGPREQYF.

This clonotype is medium-sized by share. The rearrangement uses TRBV28 and TRBJ2-7; D not resolved. Germline V gives CDR1 MDHEN, CDR2 SYDVKM. The CDR3 sequence is 15 residues long. The V and J ends lost 3 bases and 0 bases respectively, with 12 bases between them. The CDR3 is CASSFSDASSYEQYF. CDR3 nucleotides: TGTGCCAGCAGTTTTTCGGACGCAAGCTCCTACGAGCAGTACTTC.

This sequence joins TRBV7-9 and TRBJ1-3; D is unresolved. Germline V lookup: CDR1 SEHNR, CDR2 FQNEAQ (reference sequence). Trimming shortened V by 1 base and J by 2 bases, and 12 bases separated the two germline ends. This CDR3 is 16 amino acids long. In DNA, the CDR3 is TGTGCCAGCAGCTTAGACCTCTTGAGGACTGGAAACACCATATATTTT. Translation gives CASSLDLLRTGNTIYF.

On this clonotype: This may be a read error, as it is one base from a much larger clone. The V call is TRBV29-1, the J call TRBJ2-2; D is possibly TRBD2 (6 bases). CDR3 length equals 15 residues. The germline CDR1 and CDR2 sequences are SQVTM and ANQGSEA. The CDR3 DNA follows: TGCAGCGCCCAAAGTGCACGGGTAGGAACCGGGGAGGTGTTTTTT. Its translation is CSAQSARVGTGEVFF.

This clonotype was seen at least ten times. V is TRBV7-2 and J is TRBJ1-5; a possible D gene is TRBD1 (5 bases). Trimming shortened V by 4 bases and J by 4 bases, and 11 bases separated the two germline ends. Germline V gene lookup returns CDR1 SGHTA and CDR2 FQGNSA. This CDR3 is built from 14 residues. CDR3 residues: CASSSYRTNQPQHF. DNA for the CDR3: TGTGCCAGCAGCTCCTACAGGACGAATCAGCCCCAGCATTTT.

A few counts support this clonotype. The V and J genes are TRBV5-1 and TRBJ2-3; 11 bases map to TRBD1. This CDR3 comprises 16 residues. J lost 5 bases, V lost 4 bases, and 9 bases had no gene match. Germline CDR1 reads SGHRS; CDR2 reads YFSETQ. The CDR3 nucleotides read TGCGCCAGCAGCCCCTCTGGGACAGGGGGGAGAGATACGCAGTATTTT. It is translated as CASSPSGTGGRDTQYF.

To note about this clonotype: This could be a read error, since a much larger clone is one nucleotide away. The V gene is TRBV29-1, the J gene TRBJ2-6; 9 nucleotides agree with TRBD1. Germline CDR1 and CDR2: SQVTM and ANQGSEA. V was pared by 6 bases and J by 4 bases, with 13 bases of the junction left unmatched. This CDR3 has 17 amino acids. The CDR3, as DNA: TGCAGCGTCTCAAGCCGGGACAGGGCATCCGGGGCCAACGTCCTGACTTTC. Its protein is CSVSSRDRASGANVLTF.

This clonotype was found many times. This sequence joins TRBV3-1 and TRBJ2-7; 8 positions match TRBD2. CDR3 length: 16 amino acids. V was pared by 4 bases and J by 0 bases, with 8 bases of the junction left unmatched. Germline assignment: CDR1 LGHDT and CDR2 YNNKEL (reference sequence). CDR3 in DNA: TGTGCCAGCAGCCCTTTTAGGACTAGCCTCTCCTACGAGCAGTACTTC. Protein sequence: CASSPFRTSLSYEQYF.

In its sample, this clonotype was seen many times. This chain uses TRBV10-3 with TRBJ1-1; the D is unclear. The CDR3 is 14 amino acids. Looked up from germline, CDR1 is ENHRY and CDR2 is SYGVKD. V was shortened by 0 bases and J by 1 base, with 6 bases between the two germline ends. The CDR3, as DNA: TGTGCCATCAGTGAGTCAACATCGAACACTGAAGCTTTCTTT. This gives the protein CAISESTSNTEAFF.

This clonotype was detected many times. V usage is TRBV6-1 and J usage is TRBJ2-3; 10 nucleotides match TRBD1. There are 15 residues in the CDR3. The V segment lost 6 bases and the J segment 4 bases; nucleotides outside the gene matches: 7. Germline-derived CDR1 and CDR2 are MNHNS and SASEGT. The CDR3 sequence is CASRARDRGADTQYF. Written as DNA, the CDR3 is TGTGCCAGCAGGGCCCGGGACAGGGGTGCAGATACGCAGTATTTT.

Ten or more counts support this clonotype. V gene TRBV20-1 combines with J gene TRBJ2-1, with 9 bases that match TRBD2. V lost 6 bases and J lost 4; bases outside the gene matches: 7. Germline V gene data show CDR1 as DFQATT and CDR2 as SNEGSKA (reference sequence). The CDR3 is 14 residues long. CDR3 sequence: CSASGLARYNEQFF. The CDR3 DNA sequence: TGCAGTGCCTCAGGACTAGCGAGGTACAATGAGCAGTTCTTC.

This clonotype is medium-sized within its sample. The chain has TRBV28 and TRBJ1-2; 9 bases are a match to TRBD1. The germline V gene encodes CDR1 MDHEN and CDR2 SYDVKM. With V trimmed by 8 bases and J by 3 bases, 7 bases remained unmatched. This CDR3 comprises 14 residues. The CDR3 DNA is TGTGCCAGCCAGGACAGGGGTTTTGACTATGGCTACACCTTC. This codes for CASQDRGFDYGYTF.

A word on this clonotype: A read error is likely, as this CDR3 ends without the conserved phenylalanine or tryptophan. V gene TRBV6-9 combines with J gene TRBJ1-4; D is unclear. The germline gives CDR1 MNHGY, CDR2 SVAAGI. Trimming took 2 bases from V and 8 from J, leaving 6 bases between them. The CDR3 is 12 residues long. The CDR3 DNA sequence: TGTGCCAGCAGTTATGGTTCGGAAAAACTGTTTCTT. This gives the protein CASSYGSEKLFL.

This clonotype was observed at least ten times. The rearrangement links TRBV4-1 to TRBJ1-2; TRBD1 aligns across 9 bases. Germline V gene lookup returns CDR1 MGHRA and CDR2 YSYEKL. After removal of 1 base from V and 1 base from J, the junction contained 7 bases not matched to a gene. This CDR3 spans 17 amino acids. Here the CDR3 DNA reads TGCGCCAGCAGCCAAGGGCCCGGGACAGGGCTTAACTATGGCTACACCTTC. It specifies CASSQGPGTGLNYGYTF.

This clonotype has ten or more counts. This chain links TRBV6-1 with TRBJ1-1; the D gene is possibly TRBD1 (5 bases). V was clipped by 8 bases and J by 0 bases, with 13 bases between them. The V gene's germline CDR1 is MNHNS and CDR2 SASEGT. This CDR3 contains 14 residues. CDR3 nucleotide sequence: TGTGCCAGCGCTGTCCCAGGGTTGAACACTGAAGCTTTCTTT. Its protein is CASAVPGLNTEAFF.

Ten or more counts support this clonotype. The rearrangement joins TRBV20-1 to TRBJ2-2; possibly TRBD2 for D (6 bases). V lost 0 bases, J lost 4 bases, and 12 bases lay in between. Germline V lookup: CDR1 DFQATT, CDR2 SNEGSKA (reference sequence). The CDR3 covers 15 residues. CDR3 nucleotides: TGCAGTGCTAGAGAGCGCCGGACTACCACCGGGGAGCTGTTTTTT. It specifies CSARERRTTTGELFF.

This clonotype was counted at least ten times. This chain connects TRBV18 to TRBJ2-7; D is unresolved. The CDR3 sequence is 11 residues long. V gave up 2 bases and J gave up 5 bases, with 4 bases separating them. CDR1 is KGHSH and CDR2 is LQKENI in the germline V gene. The CDR3 DNA reads TGTGCCAGCTCACCAAGGAACGAGCAGTACTTC. This codes for CASSPRNEQYF.

The chain links TRBV9 to TRBJ2-6; no firm D call. The CDR3 has 18 amino acids. The ends were cut back, 4 bases at V and 2 bases at J, with 19 bases in the middle. The germline CDR1 and CDR2 sequences are SGDLS and YYNGEE. The CDR3 region has the DNA TGTGCCAGCAGCTCCCATGGCACAGTGAGCCCTGGGGCCAACGTCCTGACTTTC. Translation gives CASSSHGTVSPGANVLTF.

Many counts were recorded for this clonotype. CDR3 in amino acids: CSATFMGRTDSPLHF. Here the CDR3 DNA reads TGCAGTGCTACCTTTATGGGGCGAACGGATTCACCCCTCCACTTT. V gene TRBV20-1 combines with J gene TRBJ1-6; D may be TRBD1 (5 bases). In germline, CDR1 is DFQATT, CDR2 SNEGSKA (reference sequence). This CDR3 has 15 residues. V gave up 4 bases and J gave up 8 bases, with 18 bases separating them.

This clonotype was observed at least ten times. This chain joins TRBV5-5 and TRBJ1-6; TRBD1 is a possible D gene (5 bases). This CDR3 comprises 13 residues. V was pared by 0 bases and J by 7 bases, with 5 bases between. CDR1 and CDR2 from the germline V gene are SGHKS and YYEKEE (reference sequence). CDR3 DNA sequence: TGTGCCAGCAGCTTGGAGGGGAATTCACCCCTCCACTTT. This sequence encodes CASSLEGNSPLHF.

This clonotype showed up just a few times. This chain uses TRBV7-9 with TRBJ1-1, with a weak D call TRBD1 (5 bases). The CDR3 sequence is 13 residues long. Trimming stripped 1 base from V and 8 bases from J, with 11 bases between. The germline V gene has CDR1 SEHNR and CDR2 FQNEAQ (reference sequence). The CDR3 sequence: CASSLDGTDEAFF. CDR3 DNA: TGTGCCAGCAGCTTAGACGGGACCGACGAAGCTTTCTTT. Variable domain in full (rest from reference TRBV7-9 and TRBJ1-1): DTGVSQNPRHKITKRGQNVTFRCDPISEHNRLYWYRQTLGQGPEFLTYFQNEAQLEKSRLLSDRFSAERPKGSFSTLEIQRTEQGDSAMYLCASSLDGTDEAFFGQGTRLTVV.

This clonotype showed up just a few times. The CDR3 reads CASSRADQETQYF. The CDR3, as DNA: TGTGCCAGCAGTAGGGCCGACCAAGAGACCCAGTACTTC. The rearrangement links TRBV28 to TRBJ2-5, with unresolved D. V was shortened by 5 bases and J by 0 bases, with 7 bases between the two germline ends. Germline V gives CDR1 MDHEN, CDR2 SYDVKM. This CDR3 comprises 13 residues.